This TCR beta chain comes out of a study of shared clonotypes between healthy human individuals. Clones were read by immunoSEQ multiplex PCR, and TCRdb kept only the in-frame ones, dropping some. This sample carries hundreds of thousands of clones, about 80% of them seen once, and the ten largest clones take around 2%. This CDR3 has 12 amino acids. Trimming removed 2 bases from V and 6 bases from J, with 5 bases in between. Germline V gives CDR1 KGHSH, CDR2 LQKENI. Every one of the donors was a Caucasian adult that lived in Nashville, Tennessee. A note on this clone: Other nucleotide sequences from this sample produce the same CDR3.

The clonotype was recovered from a woman aged 25 to 39 in good health. Material: memory CD4+ T cells sorted from blood. Subset reported: CD45RA-negative fraction. The V and J genes are TRBV18 and TRBJ2-1; no definite D call. CDR3 DNA sequence: TGTGCCAGCTCACCATTGGGCAATGAGCAGTTCTTC. Protein product: CASSPLGNEQFF.